This is a list of T cell receptor beta chains from one sample in a study of cytotoxic CD8 clonotypes in ibrutinib-treated CLL. Clones were sequenced by immunoSEQ multiplex PCR, and TCRdb holds only the in-frame ones, with some missing. Among some 170,000 clones listed, about 88% were seen once. Here the sequenced sample was PBMCs, taken at disease progression, from a patient treated with ibrutinib. Receptors originate from a human donor with chronic lymphocytic leukemia. Both conserved end residues are part of each CDR3. The D gene is left open where the match is weak. Where a row states a size, it is once, few, many or the class of an expanded clone; other rows omit it.

d_gene	len	v_gene	abundance	j_gene	CDR3aa	CDR3nt
TRBD1	15	TRBV6-1	-	TRBJ2-3	CASILDRGRADTQYF	TGTGCCAGCATCCTGGACAGGGGGCGCGCAGATACGCAGTATTTT
TRBD1	16	TRBV27	-	TRBJ1-5	CASSLIGTGANQPQHF	TGTGCCAGCAGTTTAATTGGGACAGGAGCAAATCAGCCCCAGCATTTT
TRBD1	15	TRBV5-1	-	TRBJ1-2	CASSWQPGTDYGYTF	TGCGCCAGCAGCTGGCAACCTGGGACAGATTATGGCTACACCTTC
-	15	TRBV4-1	once	TRBJ2-7	CASSQDFGASYEQYF	TGCGCCAGCAGCCAAGATTTTGGCGCCTCCTACGAGCAGTACTTC
TRBD1	13	TRBV2	-	TRBJ2-7	CASSDGTGGEQYF	TGTGCCAGCAGTGACGGGACAGGTGGCGAGCAGTACTTC
TRBD1	15	TRBV19	-	TRBJ2-7	CASKPTGPRRYEQYF	TGTGCCAGTAAGCCGACAGGGCCCCGTCGTTACGAGCAGTACTTC
-	13	TRBV27	-	TRBJ2-2	CASTGRKAGELFF	TGTGCCAGCACCGGGAGAAAAGCCGGGGAGCTGTTTTTT
-	18	TRBV11-2	-	TRBJ2-7	CASSFRHRRVTSSYEQYF	TGTGCCAGCAGCTTCCGCCACCGCAGGGTCACAAGCTCCTACGAGCAGTACTTC
TRBD1	15	TRBV4-1	-	TRBJ1-2	CASSQDRGQLTGYTF	TGCGCCAGCAGCCAAGATAGGGGACAGTTGACTGGCTACACCTTC
TRBD1	15	TRBV27	-	TRBJ2-5	CASSLSGQKEETQYF	TGTGCCAGCAGTTTGTCGGGACAGAAGGAAGAGACCCAGTACTTC
-	13	TRBV30	-	TRBJ2-2	CAWSLVNTGELFF	TGTGCCTGGAGTCTTGTGAACACCGGGGAGCTGTTTTTT
TRBD2	16	TRBV19	-	TRBJ2-5	CASSISKASGGETQYF	TGTGCCAGTAGTATCTCAAAGGCTAGCGGAGGGGAGACCCAGTACTTC
-	19	TRBV19	-	TRBJ2-6	CASTLTGFSLVGGANVLTF	TGTGCCAGTACCCTGACGGGCTTTTCTCTAGTCGGTGGGGCCAACGTCCTGACTTTC
-	16	TRBV7-2	once	TRBJ2-7	CASSLQGGAPPYEQYF	TGTGCCAGCAGCTTACAGGGCGGGGCGCCCCCCTACGAGCAGTACTTC
-	15	TRBV9	-	TRBJ1-1	CASSVGGAMNTEAFF	TGTGCCAGCAGCGTAGGCGGCGCCATGAACACTGAAGCTTTCTTT
TRBD2	16	TRBV29-1	-	TRBJ2-3	CSVESLAGSRTDTQYF	TGCAGCGTTGAAAGTCTAGCGGGATCCCGCACAGATACGCAGTATTTT
TRBD1	15	TRBV28	-	TRBJ2-2	CASSFDRAGTGELFF	TGTGCCAGCAGTTTTGACAGGGCTGGCACCGGGGAGCTGTTTTTT
-	14	TRBV29-1	-	TRBJ1-1	CSVWGQGTNTEAFF	TGCAGCGTGTGGGGCCAGGGCACGAACACTGAAGCTTTCTTT
-	13	TRBV18	-	TRBJ1-2	CASSPEVGDGYTF	TGTGCCAGCTCCCCAGAAGTGGGTGATGGCTACACCTTC
-	14	TRBV28	-	TRBJ2-7	CASSLFGYTYEQYF	TGTGCCAGCAGTTTATTCGGGTACACCTACGAGCAGTACTTC
-	12	TRBV29-1	-	TRBJ1-2	CSVENSNYGYTF	TGCAGCGTTGAGAACAGTAACTATGGCTACACCTTC
-	15	TRBV28	-	TRBJ2-7	CASSYRPEGSYEQYF	TGTGCCAGCAGTTATAGACCCGAGGGGAGCTACGAGCAGTACTTC
TRBD2	18	TRBV7-3	-	TRBJ2-2	CASSLIKSGTKNTGELFF	TGTGCCAGCAGCCTTATCAAGTCCGGGACTAAAAACACCGGGGAGCTGTTTTTT
-	15	TRBV7-2	-	TRBJ2-6	CASRYINSGANVLTF	TGTGCCAGCCGTTATATCAACTCTGGGGCCAACGTCCTGACTTTC
-	13	TRBV7-8	-	TRBJ1-5	CASSPYSNQPQHF	TGTGCCAGCAGTCCTTATAGCAATCAGCCCCAGCATTTT
-	16	TRBV10-3	few	TRBJ1-3	CAISPNPTGSGNTIYF	TGTGCCATCAGTCCTAACCCGACAGGCTCTGGAAACACCATATATTTT
-	14	TRBV18	-	TRBJ1-2	CASSPQKGGTGYTF	TGTGCCAGCTCACCACAAAAAGGGGGAACTGGCTACACCTTC
TRBD2	19	TRBV11-2	-	TRBJ2-1	CASSPDMRSSGGAYNEQFF	TGTGCCAGCAGCCCGGACATGCGGTCTAGCGGGGGGGCCTACAATGAGCAGTTCTTC
-	16	TRBV5-6	-	TRBJ1-5	CASSFYRWQGDQPQHF	TGTGCCAGCAGCTTTTATAGGTGGCAGGGAGATCAGCCCCAGCATTTT
TRBD1	17	TRBV27	-	TRBJ2-5	CASSLLSGGTGKETQYF	TGTGCCAGCAGTTTATTGTCGGGTGGGACAGGGAAAGAGACCCAGTACTTC
-	18	TRBV21-1	-	TRBJ1-5	CASSNKDRGEDSNQPQHF	TGTGCCAGCAGCAATAAGGACAGGGGCGAAGACAGCAATCAGCCCCAGCATTTT
-	16	TRBV2	-	TRBJ2-7	CASSDILQGRSYEQYF	TGTGCCAGCAGTGATATTTTACAGGGAAGAAGCTACGAGCAGTACTTC
-	16	TRBV5-1	once	TRBJ2-5	CASSLGGGLLGETQYF	TGCGCCAGCAGCTTGGGTGGGGGGCTGTTGGGAGAGACCCAGTACTTC
TRBD1	14	TRBV4-1	-	TRBJ1-2	CASSRTTGDYGYTF	TGCGCCAGCAGCCGGACGACAGGGGATTATGGCTACACCTTC
TRBD2	13	TRBV10-3	once	TRBJ2-5	CAIRLAAQETQYF	TGTGCCATCAGACTAGCGGCCCAAGAGACCCAGTACTTC
-	10	TRBV19	-	TRBJ1-1	CASDGTEAFF	TGTGCCAGCGATGGAACAGAAGCTTTCTTT
-	14	TRBV18	-	TRBJ1-2	CASSPAATNYGYTF	TGTGCCAGCTCACCGGCAGCGACCAACTATGGCTACACCTTC
-	12	TRBV27	-	TRBJ2-2	CASSLGTGELFF	TGTGCCAGCAGTTTAGGAACCGGGGAGCTGTTTTTT
TRBD1	16	TRBV10-1	-	TRBJ2-7	CASSTSTGEDFYEQYF	TGCGCCAGCAGCACCTCAACAGGGGAAGACTTCTACGAGCAGTACTTC
-	13	TRBV7-3	-	TRBJ2-5	CASSLGQQETQYF	TGTGCCAGCAGCTTAGGTCAGCAAGAGACCCAGTACTTC
-	14	TRBV9	-	TRBJ1-1	CASSAGTSDTEAFF	TGTGCCAGCAGCGCTGGGACATCGGACACTGAAGCTTTCTTT
-	14	TRBV6-4	-	TRBJ2-1	CASSTGPSNNEQFF	TGTGCCAGCAGTACCGGGCCTTCCAACAATGAGCAGTTCTTC
-	13	TRBV30	-	TRBJ1-1	CAWSPKRNTEAFF	TGTGCCTGGAGTCCCAAGCGGAACACTGAAGCTTTCTTT
TRBD2	19	TRBV2	-	TRBJ2-3	CASSEYLAGAWHSTDTQYF	TGTGCCAGCAGTGAATATCTAGCGGGAGCCTGGCATAGCACAGATACGCAGTATTTT
-	13	TRBV28	-	TRBJ1-3	CASEGPSGNTIYF	TGTGCCAGCGAGGGTCCCTCTGGAAACACCATATATTTT
-	14	TRBV21-1	-	TRBJ2-7	CASSSTPGELEQYF	TGTGCCAGCAGCTCAACCCCAGGGGAACTCGAGCAGTACTTC
TRBD1	17	TRBV7-9	-	TRBJ2-1	CASSPAGTGGGYNEQFF	TGTGCCAGCAGCCCAGCCGGGACAGGGGGAGGCTACAATGAGCAGTTCTTC
-	15	TRBV4-2	few	TRBJ2-2	CASSHNLPSTGELFF	TGTGCCAGCAGCCATAACCTTCCATCCACCGGGGAGCTGTTTTTT
-	16	TRBV18	-	TRBJ1-1	CASSRRAASGNTEAFF	TGTGCCAGCTCACGCCGGGCGGCCTCGGGGAACACTGAAGCTTTCTTT
-	11	TRBV6-5	-	TRBJ2-7	CASSMGYEQYF	TGTGCCAGCAGCATGGGGTACGAGCAGTACTTC